This T cell receptor (beta chain) was observed in a study of identical twins. CDR1 is DFQATT and CDR2 is SNEGSKA in the germline V gene (reference sequence). The CDR3 has 15 residues. Trimming stripped 5 bases from V and 0 bases from J, with 16 bases between. Each CDR3 protein is one row after TCRdb ran MiXCR on the 5' RACE reads. The sample lists hundreds of thousands of distinct CDR3 sequences; about 18% were seen once. In addition, the sample was reused for a study of T cells expressing NK-cell markers. From that report: According to the study, TCR beta repertoires originated from sorted CD3+CD56+NKG2C+, CD3+CD56+NKG2C- and CD3+CD56-NKG2C+ T cells. Dominant NKG2C+ clonotypes were found to form about 1.0-7.0% of CD8+ T cells in over 5 donors.

The chain recombines TRBV20-1 with TRBJ1-1; D not resolved. The TCR comes from a woman younger than 35 in good health. Sequenced material: PBMCs. The CDR3 DNA reads as TGCAGTGCTGCCGATCCGGCCCCTATGAACACTGAAGCTTTCTTT. This encodes CSAADPAPMNTEAFF.